These T cell receptor beta chains were read from a single sample in a study of blood T cells in healthy people across ages. One entry per CDR3 protein, called by TCRdb with MiXCR from the 5' RACE reads. The sample shows 1.5 million to 2 million distinct CDR3 sequences, 28% of them seen only once. Sequencing was performed on blood. The receptor source for this set is a woman younger than 45 in good health. The CDR3 runs from the conserved cysteine through the conserved F or W. The order of the fields is J gene, clone size, D gene, V gene, CDR3 DNA, CDR3 protein. D genes are given only for firm matches. Rows may omit the clone size; those that give it use once, few, many or a size class.

j_call: TRBJ2-1
clone_size: -
d_call: TRBD2
v_call: TRBV10-2
cdr3_nt: TGCGCCAGCACGACCGCCGGGACTAGCGGGGGAAAGGGTGAGCAGTTCTTC
cdr3_aa: CASTTAGTSGGKGEQFF

j_call: TRBJ1-2
clone_size: -
d_call: -
v_call: TRBV5-6
cdr3_nt: TGTGCCAGCAGTTCTGGGAGGGGCAATGGCTACACCTTC
cdr3_aa: CASSSGRGNGYTF

j_call: TRBJ1-6
clone_size: few
d_call: TRBD1
v_call: TRBV5-1
cdr3_nt: TGCGCCAGCAGCTTGTCGAGCACAGGGGTCCAGTTCTCACCCCTCCACTTT
cdr3_aa: CASSLSSTGVQFSPLHF

j_call: TRBJ1-2
clone_size: -
d_call: -
v_call: TRBV20-1
cdr3_nt: TGCAGTGCTATGGGTTGGAACTATGGCTACACCTTC
cdr3_aa: CSAMGWNYGYTF

j_call: TRBJ2-7
clone_size: -
d_call: TRBD1
v_call: TRBV5-1
cdr3_nt: TGCGCCAGCAGCTCCGAGGGACAGGGGACCGAGCAGTACTTC
cdr3_aa: CASSSEGQGTEQYF

j_call: TRBJ2-5
clone_size: many
d_call: TRBD2
v_call: TRBV7-9
cdr3_nt: TGTGCCAGCAGAGTAGGAGCGGGAGTTGGCCAAGAGACCCAGTACTTC
cdr3_aa: CASRVGAGVGQETQYF

j_call: TRBJ1-2
clone_size: few
d_call: -
v_call: TRBV29-1
cdr3_nt: TGCAGCGTCGGGGCCCCGGATGGCTACACCTTC
cdr3_aa: CSVGAPDGYTF

j_call: TRBJ1-6
clone_size: -
d_call: -
v_call: TRBV15
cdr3_nt: TGTGCCACCAGCAGAGACGGTCGCTCACCCCTCCACTTT
cdr3_aa: CATSRDGRSPLHF

j_call: TRBJ2-7
clone_size: -
d_call: -
v_call: TRBV2
cdr3_nt: TGTGCCAGCAGTTCGGACGGATACGGGCAGTACTTC
cdr3_aa: CASSSDGYGQYF

j_call: TRBJ2-4
clone_size: -
d_call: -
v_call: TRBV28
cdr3_nt: TGTGCCTGCACGGGGACCCTTTATCGGGCCAAAAACATTCAGTACTTC
cdr3_aa: CACTGTLYRAKNIQYF

j_call: TRBJ2-7
clone_size: many
d_call: -
v_call: TRBV12-3/TRBV12-4
cdr3_nt: TGTGCCAGCAGTTTGCGGGCCCCGGAGGGCGAGCAGTACTTC
cdr3_aa: CASSLRAPEGEQYF

j_call: TRBJ1-5
clone_size: -
d_call: TRBD1
v_call: TRBV6-2/TRBV6-3
cdr3_nt: TGTGCCAGCGGTGACAGGGATCGCCTGCCCCAGCATTTT
cdr3_aa: CASGDRDRLPQHF

j_call: TRBJ2-1
clone_size: -
d_call: TRBD1
v_call: TRBV28
cdr3_nt: TGTGCCAGCAGTTTATCCGGGACAGGGAAAGGTAATGAGCAGTTCTTC
cdr3_aa: CASSLSGTGKGNEQFF

j_call: TRBJ1-4
clone_size: once
d_call: -
v_call: TRBV7-9
cdr3_nt: TGTGCCAGCAGCTTATTTTCGGGGTTTGCAACTAATGAAAAACTGTTTTTT
cdr3_aa: CASSLFSGFATNEKLFF

j_call: TRBJ2-7
clone_size: many
d_call: -
v_call: TRBV28
cdr3_nt: TGTGCCAGCAGCCGGGGTGTGGGTGAGCAGTACTTC
cdr3_aa: CASSRGVGEQYF

j_call: TRBJ2-7
clone_size: -
d_call: TRBD1
v_call: TRBV15
cdr3_nt: TGTGCCACCAGCAGAGGTGGACAGGGTTTGAGCGAGCAGTACTTC
cdr3_aa: CATSRGGQGLSEQYF

j_call: TRBJ2-7
clone_size: once
d_call: -
v_call: TRBV27
cdr3_nt: TGTGCCAGCAGGACGGGAGCGGTAAACGAGCAGTACTTC
cdr3_aa: CASRTGAVNEQYF

j_call: TRBJ2-1
clone_size: few
d_call: -
v_call: TRBV30
cdr3_nt: TGTGCCTCGACCACAGGGCTAGAGCAGTTCTTC
cdr3_aa: CASTTGLEQFF

j_call: TRBJ2-2
clone_size: few
d_call: TRBD2
v_call: TRBV20-1
cdr3_nt: TGCAGTGCTAGGAGTCTCGGGGGGACCACCGGGGAGCTGTTTTTT
cdr3_aa: CSARSLGGTTGELFF

j_call: TRBJ2-5
clone_size: few
d_call: TRBD1
v_call: TRBV5-6
cdr3_nt: TGTGCCAGCAGCTTGTTGGAGTCAGGGGGAGAGACCCAGTACTTC
cdr3_aa: CASSLLESGGETQYF

j_call: TRBJ1-5
clone_size: -
d_call: -
v_call: TRBV20-1
cdr3_nt: TGCAGTGCTCCCGGGCCGTATAGCAATCAGCCCCAGCATTTT
cdr3_aa: CSAPGPYSNQPQHF

j_call: TRBJ2-3
clone_size: few
d_call: -
v_call: TRBV5-1
cdr3_nt: TGCGCCAGCAGCTGGACTGCCGAAGATACGCAGTATTTT
cdr3_aa: CASSWTAEDTQYF